Sequencing of this T cell receptor (beta chain) was carried out in a study of T cell changes during pregnancy in multiple sclerosis. Measured with immunoSEQ multiplex PCR; TCRdb has only the in-frame clones, and not every one. The sample holds about 93,000 clones, around 92% seen once. Germline V gene sequence: CDR1 PRHDT, CDR2 FYEKMQ (reference sequence). V gave up 2 bases and J gave up 0 bases, with 11 bases separating them. The CDR3 is 16 residues long. The TCR originated in a female donor with multiple sclerosis, enrolled in a pregnancy study. The source was peripheral blood, collected after pregnancy. This chain uses TRBV13 with TRBJ1-3, with D perhaps TRBD1 (6 bases). The CDR3 here is CASSLWGGSSGNTIYF. The CDR3 DNA reads TGTGCCAGCAGCTTATGGGGGGGCAGCTCTGGAAACACCATATATTTT.